This record concerns one TCR beta chain sequence. Categorization into cohorts depended on clinical history that participants reported. Exposed enrollees had met someone with a PCR-confirmed or clinician-diagnosed COVID-19 case at some point within the 2 weeks before study entry. Measured with immunoSEQ multiplex PCR; TCRdb has only the in-frame clones, and not every one. The sample holds under 150,000 clones, roughly 84% seen once. CDR1 and CDR2 from the germline V gene are SGHTS and YDEGEE. The CDR3 sequence is 13 residues long. With 4 bases removed from V and 4 bases from J, the gap between germline ends came to 9 bases. The sample belongs to a study of blood T cell repertoires in COVID-19. Study background: Acute and convalescent COVID-19 specimens originated in the United States, Italy and Spain.

V is TRBV5-8 and J is TRBJ1-5, with unresolved D. The specimen was PBMCs or T cells enriched from blood (not recorded which). The source is a woman in her fifties or sixties who had been exposed to COVID-19. CDR3 sequence: CASSTDINQPQHF. CDR3 DNA: TGTGCCAGCAGCACCGACATAAATCAGCCCCAGCATTTT.